A selection of T cell receptor beta chains follows, all from one sample in a study of OX40 agonist ivuxolimab in advanced cancers. Method: immunoSEQ multiplex PCR; TCRdb's copy keeps in-frame clones and lacks some. The sample comprises under 90,000 clones, about 85% of which are singletons, and approximately 2.2% rests with the top ten. The material sequenced was CD4+ or CD8+ T cells sorted from blood, taken in a trial of the OX40 agonist ivuxolimab. These receptors all stem from an adult with an advanced solid tumor such as melanoma, head and neck, liver or kidney cancer. The CDR3 runs from the conserved cysteine through the conserved F or W. D genes are given only for firm matches. Expanded clones are given a class, and other clones once, few, many or no size at all.

v_call,d_call,clone_size,j_call,cdr3_aa,cdr3_nt
TRBV5-1,-,-,TRBJ2-7,CASSLFSLSYEQYF,TGCGCCAGCAGCTTGTTCTCCCTCTCCTACGAGCAGTACTTC
TRBV18,TRBD1,few,TRBJ2-1,CASSPTGGADGEQFF,TGTGCCAGCTCCCCGACAGGGGGCGCCGACGGTGAGCAGTTCTTC
TRBV10-3,TRBD1,-,TRBJ2-2,CAAQTGDNTGELFF,TGTGCCGCCCAGACAGGGGACAACACCGGGGAGCTGTTTTTT
TRBV6-5,TRBD2,few,TRBJ2-1,CASSYGLAGPNEQFF,TGTGCCAGCAGTTACGGGCTAGCGGGGCCCAATGAGCAGTTCTTC
TRBV5-4,-,-,TRBJ2-4,CASSPQGVENIQYF,TGTGCCAGCAGCCCGCAGGGAGTGGAAAACATTCAGTACTTC
TRBV5-1,-,once,TRBJ2-2,CASSLAGKGELFF,TGCGCCAGCAGCTTGGCAGGGAAGGGGGAGCTGTTTTTT
TRBV4-2,-,-,TRBJ2-2,CASSQGAYTGELFF,TGTGCCAGCAGCCAGGGAGCGTACACCGGGGAGCTGTTTTTT
TRBV5-4,-,-,TRBJ2-7,CASSLQGPNEQYF,TGTGCCAGCAGCTTGCAGGGTCCCAACGAGCAGTACTTC
TRBV28,-,-,TRBJ1-1,CASSLWGGGGSGGSEAFF,TGTGCCAGCAGTTTGTGGGGGGGCGGTGGGAGTGGAGGATCTGAAGCTTTCTTT
TRBV7-3,TRBD1,few,TRBJ1-2,CASSPGQGGGYTF,TGTGCCAGCAGCCCCGGACAGGGTGGGGGCTACACCTTC
TRBV29-1,TRBD1,-,TRBJ1-2,CSVVGQGYRYTF,TGCAGCGTGGTCGGACAGGGGTATAGGTACACCTTC
TRBV19,-,-,TRBJ2-1,CASSIDSLLDNEQFF,TGTGCCAGTAGTATAGATTCTCTCCTTGACAATGAGCAGTTCTTC
TRBV19,TRBD1,-,TRBJ2-1,CATNAGTGIVGEQFF,TGTGCCACTAACGCCGGGACAGGGATTGTAGGGGAGCAGTTCTTC
TRBV5-4,-,-,TRBJ1-2,CASSLVRTGTGYTF,TGTGCCAGCAGCTTGGTTCGAACTGGAACTGGCTACACCTTC
TRBV27,TRBD1,-,TRBJ1-1,CASSPTGVFRIEAFF,TGTGCCAGCAGTCCGACAGGGGTCTTTAGAATTGAAGCTTTCTTT
TRBV2,-,-,TRBJ1-2,CASKNRTTNYGYTF,TGTGCCAGCAAAAACAGGACCACTAACTATGGCTACACCTTC
TRBV7-8,-,-,TRBJ1-5,CASSMDGDQPQHF,TGTGCCAGCAGCATGGACGGGGATCAGCCCCAGCATTTT
TRBV4-1,-,-,TRBJ1-5,CASSQGSLTHYSNQPQHF,TGCGCCAGCAGCCAAGGCTCACTCACCCATTATAGCAATCAGCCCCAGCATTTT
TRBV4-3,-,-,TRBJ2-5,CASSQVTGSQETQYF,TGCGCCAGCAGCCAAGTAACAGGCAGCCAAGAGACCCAGTACTTC
TRBV5-1,-,-,TRBJ1-5,CASTLTGDSNQPQHF,TGCGCCAGCACCCTGACAGGTGATAGCAATCAGCCCCAGCATTTT
TRBV4-1,-,once,TRBJ2-1,CASSLQSGPSYNEQFF,TGCGCCAGCAGCCTACAGTCCGGTCCATCCTACAATGAGCAGTTCTTC
TRBV5-1,TRBD2,once,TRBJ2-1,CASSIGTSGGNEQFF,TGCGCCAGCAGCATAGGGACTAGCGGGGGGAATGAGCAGTTCTTC